A single sample is the source of the 28 T cell receptor beta chains below, sequenced in a study of cytomegalovirus exposure and HLA in healthy donors. The PCR used 60 Vbeta and 13 Jbeta primers. Sequencing was performed with immunoSEQ multiplex PCR; in TCRdb, only in-frame clones are kept and a portion is missing. This sample yields 120,000 to 150,000 clones, of which about 64% are seen a single time; around 4% belongs to the top ten. The source material was PBMCs. The receptors were gathered from a man in his sixties in good health and CMV-seronegative.

The gene calls are TRBV5-1 and TRBJ2-7; a possible D gene is TRBD1 (6 bases). The V gene's germline CDR1 is SGHRS and CDR2 YFSETQ. The CDR3 extends over 15 amino acids. V was pared by 3 bases and J by 5 bases, with 18 bases between. CDR3 residues: CASSYGPRTVDEQYF. Written as DNA, the CDR3 is TGCGCCAGCAGCTACGGGCCCAGGACAGTGGACGAGCAGTACTTC.

This chain uses TRBV7-2 with TRBJ2-5; D not resolved. This CDR3 comprises 13 residues. Trimming stripped 2 bases from V and 2 bases from J, with 6 bases between. Germline lookup yields CDR1 SGHTA and CDR2 FQGNSA. The CDR3 bases are TGTGCCAGCAGCTTAAACAGTCAAGAGACCCAGTACTTC. Its protein is CASSLNSQETQYF. Variable domain in full (rest from reference TRBV7-2 and TRBJ2-5): GAGVSQSPSNKVTEKGKDVELRCDPISGHTALYWYRQSLGQGLEFLIYFQGNSAPDKSGLPSDRFSAERTGGSVSTLTIQRTQQEDSAVYLCASSLNSQETQYFGPGTRLLVL.

The chain is built from TRBV13 and TRBJ2-7; 15 bases match TRBD2. J was trimmed by 10 bases and V by 5 bases; bases with no gene match: 6. The CDR3 contains 14 residues. Germline V lookup: CDR1 PRHDT, CDR2 FYEKMQ (reference sequence). The CDR3 is CASSAGLAGGKQYF. In DNA, the CDR3 is TGTGCCAGCAGCGCGGGACTAGCGGGAGGAAAACAGTACTTC.

V gene TRBV27 combines with J gene TRBJ2-7, with TRBD2 identical over 13 bases. The germline CDR1 and CDR2 sequences are MNHEY and SMNVEV (reference sequence). Losses at the gene ends were 5 bases for V and 4 bases for J; bases not matched to a gene: 8. This CDR3 contains 16 residues. CDR3 DNA sequence: TGTGCCAGCAGTCCGAACGGACTAGCGGGAGCTTACGAGCAGTACTTC. This codes for CASSPNGLAGAYEQYF.

The chain combines TRBV7-6 with TRBJ2-1, with 8 bases aligning to TRBD2. This CDR3 is built from 17 residues. Germline loops: CDR1 SGHVS, CDR2 FNYEAQ. Trimming took 0 bases from V and 1 from J; bases not matched to a gene: 5. For the CDR3, the DNA is TGTGCCAGCAGCTTAGCCTCGGGACTAGGGTCCTACAATGAGCAGTTCTTC. Translating gives CASSLASGLGSYNEQFF.

The J gene is TRBJ2-2, the V gene TRBV2; TRBD1 matches at 8 bases. The germline V gene encodes CDR1 SNHLY and CDR2 FYNNEI. There are 15 residues in the CDR3. With V trimmed by 5 bases and J by 3 bases, 5 bases remained unmatched. The chain's CDR3 is CASSINRGDTGELFF. CDR3 DNA: TGTGCCAGCAGTATAAACAGGGGGGACACCGGGGAGCTGTTTTTT.

V is TRBV30 and J is TRBJ1-6, with 8 nucleotides matching TRBD1. Germline lookup yields CDR1 GTSNPN and CDR2 SVGIG (reference sequence). The trim removed 2 bases at V and 7 bases at J, leaving 4 bases unmatched. CDR3 length: 14 residues. The CDR3 is CAWSPRDRNSPLHF. In DNA, the CDR3 is TGTGCCTGGAGTCCCCGGGACAGGAATTCACCCCTCCACTTT.

This clone was counted only a few times. V is TRBV5-1 and J is TRBJ1-1; 10 bases align to TRBD1. The germline V gene has CDR1 SGHRS and CDR2 YFSETQ. Trimming removed 5 bases from V and 2 bases from J; junction bases left unmatched: 3. The CDR3 length is 14 residues. CDR3: CASRMTGGNTEAFF. CDR3 in DNA: TGCGCCAGCAGAATGACAGGGGGCAACACTGAAGCTTTCTTT.

This clone was counted between two and nine times. The chain employs TRBV6-6 and TRBJ1-1, with 10 bases that match TRBD1. Germline V gene sequence: CDR1 MNHNY, CDR2 SVGAGI (reference sequence). With V trimmed by 0 bases and J by 3 bases, 1 base remained unmatched. This CDR3 comprises 15 residues. CDR3 sequence reads: CASSYSDRGHTEAFF. CDR3 in DNA: TGTGCCAGCAGTTACTCCGACAGGGGGCACACTGAAGCTTTCTTT.

The chain links TRBV7-3 to TRBJ1-1; D gene ambiguous. This CDR3 has 15 amino acids. V was pared by 0 bases and J by 5 bases, with 13 bases between. Germline CDR1 SGHTA, CDR2 FQGTGA. The CDR3 protein is CASSLTRAFGTEAFF. The CDR3 DNA is TGTGCCAGCAGCTTAACGAGGGCATTCGGAACTGAAGCTTTCTTT.

This chain connects TRBV27 to TRBJ2-2, with TRBD1 matching 9 bases. Per the germline V gene, CDR1 is MNHEY and CDR2 is SMNVEV (reference sequence). The length of the CDR3 is 14 residues. The J segment lost 5 bases and the V segment lost 5 bases, leaving 3 bases of the junction unmatched. The CDR3 DNA reads as TGTGCCAGCAGTACAGGGGGCCGGACCGGGGAGCTGTTTTTT. Amino acids: CASSTGGRTGELFF.

This clone was found a few times. This sequence joins TRBV5-4 and TRBJ1-1, with TRBD1 matching over 8 bases. Losses at the gene ends were 4 bases for V and 5 bases for J; bases not matched to a gene: 10. The CDR3 is 15 amino acids. Germline CDR1 SGHNT, CDR2 YYREEE (reference sequence). CDR3 protein: CASSGAGTGGTEAFF. The CDR3 coding sequence is TGTGCCAGCAGCGGAGCCGGGACAGGTGGTACTGAAGCTTTCTTT.

The chain employs TRBV5-1 and TRBJ2-7; TRBD1 matches 7 bases. V was clipped by 5 bases and J by 3 bases; unmatched bases: 5. This CDR3 is 13 amino acids long. The germline gives CDR1 SGHRS, CDR2 YFSETQ. The CDR3 sequence is CASSATGNYEQYF. Written as DNA, the CDR3 is TGCGCCAGCAGTGCGACAGGGAACTACGAGCAGTACTTC.

V gene TRBV5-6 combines with J gene TRBJ2-7, with D possibly being TRBD1 (5 bases). Trimming removed 0 bases at V and 1 base at J, with 14 bases between. The CDR3 contains 16 residues. Germline CDR1 SGHDT, CDR2 YYEEEE. In DNA form, the CDR3 reads TGTGCCAGCAGCTTGGTATGGCAGGGAACTTCCTACGAGCAGTACTTC. Protein sequence: CASSLVWQGTSYEQYF.

This clone was counted a few times. The chain joins TRBV15 to TRBJ1-4; the match to TRBD1 covers 7 bases. The germline V gene has CDR1 LNHNV and CDR2 YYDKDF (reference sequence). This CDR3 has 15 residues. V trimming: 0 bases; J trimming: 8 bases; junction bases outside the gene matches: 6. As DNA, the CDR3 is TGTGCCACCAGCAGAGATCTGGGGACAGTCGAAAAACTGTTTTTT. It encodes CATSRDLGTVEKLFF.

The chain employs TRBV4-3 and TRBJ2-3; 9 bases agree with TRBD1. Trimming took 4 bases from V and 1 from J; bases not matched to a gene: 9. This CDR3 comprises 17 residues. The germline CDR1 and CDR2 sequences are LGHNA and YSLEER. CDR3 nucleotides: TGCGCCAGCAGCCTCGTAGGGACAGGGTGGGGCACAGATACGCAGTATTTT. Protein product: CASSLVGTGWGTDTQYF.

The chain joins TRBV28 to TRBJ2-1, with D possibly TRBD1 on 6 matching bases. CDR1 and CDR2 from the germline V gene are MDHEN and SYDVKM. V lost 6 bases and J lost 3, with 18 bases in between. This CDR3 has 16 residues. CDR3 residues: CASSIGTNIYYNEQFF. The DNA of the CDR3 is TGTGCCAGCAGCATCGGGACAAACATATACTACAATGAGCAGTTCTTC.

This clone turned up a few times. V gene TRBV18 combines with J gene TRBJ1-1, with 7 bases fitting TRBD1. J gave up 1 base and V 3 bases, and 2 bases lay outside the gene matches. This CDR3 is 14 amino acids long. Germline V gene lookup returns CDR1 KGHSH and CDR2 LQKENI. CDR3 nucleotide sequence: TGTGCCAGCTCACCCGACAGGGAGAACACTGAAGCTTTCTTT. As protein: CASSPDRENTEAFF.

The chain combines TRBV11-2 with TRBJ1-5, with no clear D. CDR1 is SGHAT, CDR2 FQNNGV, per germline. The V gene lost 0 bases and the J gene lost 7 bases, with 10 bases spanning the gap. This CDR3 has 14 residues. The CDR3 loop reads CASSLDRDVQPQHF. The DNA of the CDR3 is TGTGCCAGCAGCTTAGATCGGGATGTGCAGCCCCAGCATTTT.

The rearrangement uses TRBV5-1 and TRBJ1-4; TRBD1 might be the D (6 bases). The CDR3 has 11 amino acids. Germline V gives CDR1 SGHRS, CDR2 YFSETQ. V lost 1 base and J lost 11, with 6 bases in between. CDR3 nucleotides: TGCGCCAGCAGCTTGCAGGGGAAACTGTTTTTT. Protein: CASSLQGKLFF.

This chain joins TRBV6-1 and TRBJ1-4; D call uncertain. Trimming removed 3 bases at V and 6 bases at J, with 8 bases between. Germline CDR1 and CDR2: MNHNS and SASEGT. This CDR3 comprises 13 residues. The CDR3 DNA reads as TGTGCCAGCAGTGAGTTCCTCTATGAAAAACTGTTTTTT. It encodes CASSEFLYEKLFF.

The V gene is TRBV27, the J gene TRBJ1-2; 7 nucleotides line up with TRBD1. Germline CDR1 MNHEY, CDR2 SMNVEV (reference sequence). The CDR3 sequence is 13 residues long. The J segment lost 4 bases and the V segment lost 4 bases, leaving 3 bases of the junction unmatched. The CDR3 loop is CASSSYRGYGYTF. The CDR3 DNA reads TGTGCCAGCAGTTCTTACAGGGGCTATGGCTACACCTTC.

V gene TRBV6-5 combines with J gene TRBJ2-3; 10 bases line up with TRBD2. Unmatched junction bases numbered 6, after V lost 4 bases and J lost 2 bases. The length of the CDR3 is 16 residues. CDR1 and CDR2 from the germline V gene are MNHEY and SVGAGI. CDR3 residues: CASSSRLAGVTDTQYF. The CDR3 nucleotides read TGTGCCAGCAGTTCTAGACTAGCGGGCGTCACAGATACGCAGTATTTT.

V is TRBV6-1 and J is TRBJ1-1; 9 bases fit TRBD1. This CDR3 comprises 15 residues. Unmatched junction bases numbered 7, after V lost 3 bases and J lost 5 bases. In germline, CDR1 is MNHNS, CDR2 SASEGT. The CDR3 region is CASSDYRGPTTEAFF. In DNA form, the CDR3 reads TGTGCCAGCAGTGATTACAGGGGGCCAACGACTGAAGCTTTCTTT.

The chain is built from TRBV9 and TRBJ1-1; TRBD1 aligns across 9 bases. The V segment lost 3 bases and the J segment 0 bases; nucleotides outside the gene matches: 3. The CDR3 sequence is 15 residues long. The germline V gene encodes CDR1 SGDLS and CDR2 YYNGEE. CDR3 sequence reads: CASSAHRGLNTEAFF. The DNA of the CDR3 is TGTGCCAGCAGCGCCCACAGGGGGCTGAACACTGAAGCTTTCTTT.

This clone was seen a few times. The chain links TRBV30 to TRBJ1-3; D uncertain. Trimming left V 3 bases short and J 3 bases short, with 6 bases between. Germline V gene data show CDR1 as GTSNPN and CDR2 as SVGIG (reference sequence). The CDR3 extends over 12 amino acids. Written as DNA, the CDR3 is TGTGCCTGGAGGTTTCGTGGAAACACCATATATTTT. As protein: CAWRFRGNTIYF.

This clone occurred a few times. This chain links TRBV27 with TRBJ2-2, with D possibly being TRBD2 (8 bases). This CDR3 has 16 residues. Trimming removed 6 bases from V and 5 bases from J, with 19 bases in between. Germline V lookup: CDR1 MNHEY, CDR2 SMNVEV (reference sequence). The chain's CDR3 is CASRGTAGVRTGELFF. DNA of the CDR3: TGTGCCAGCAGGGGGACAGCGGGAGTGAGGACCGGGGAGCTGTTTTTT.

This clone was counted only a few times. The CDR3 protein is CASSEGTGDSSYNEQFF. The CDR3 DNA reads as TGTGCCAGCAGTGAAGGGACAGGTGATAGCTCCTACAATGAGCAGTTCTTC. The chain combines TRBV2 with TRBJ2-1; 7 bases are a match to TRBD1. This CDR3 is built from 17 residues. Trimming at V came to 1 base and at J to 0 bases, leaving 6 bases not matched to a gene. Per germline, CDR1 SNHLY and CDR2 FYNNEI.